This is a list of T cell receptor beta chains from one sample in a study of T cells in Graves' hyperthyroidism and ophthalmopathy. MiXCR, applied by TCRdb to the multiplex PCR reads, yields one record per CDR3 protein. There are a few hundred thousand distinct CDR3 sequences in the sample; approximately 18% occur only once, and 40% lies in the top ten. Sequenced sample: blood. The receptors here all came from a young man with Graves' ophthalmopathy. CDR3s include the opening cysteine and the closing phenylalanine or tryptophan. D genes are given only for firm matches. The size field is filled for only some rows; it gives once, few, many or a size class.

clone size,V gene,D gene,J gene,CDR3 DNA,CDR3 protein
many,TRBV7-3,TRBD1,TRBJ2-1,TGTGCCAGCAGCCCAGGGGGCGGTGTCGATGAGCAGTTCTTC,CASSPGGGVDEQFF
many,TRBV9,TRBD1,TRBJ1-1,TGTGCCAGCAGCAACCGGGACAGGGGGCGGTACACTGAAGCTTTCTTT,CASSNRDRGRYTEAFF
.,TRBV12-3/TRBV12-4,.,TRBJ2-2,TGTGCCAGCAGTAGGGACCTAACGAACACCGGGGAGCTGTTTTTT,CASSRDLTNTGELFF
.,TRBV10-2,.,TRBJ1-1,TGCGCCAGCGCCAGGGACACTGAAGCTTTCTTT,CASARDTEAFF
.,TRBV7-6,TRBD1,TRBJ1-2,TGTGCCAGCAGCCAGGGGGGCGGTGGCTACACCTTC,CASSQGGGGYTF
many,TRBV5-1,.,TRBJ1-6,TGCGCCAGCAGCTTGTGGGGGCCCTCCTATAATTCACCCCTCCACTTT,CASSLWGPSYNSPLHF
.,TRBV10-1,.,TRBJ2-4,TGCGCCAGCAGTACAGGGGGGGCTCAGGGAAACATTCAGTACTTC,CASSTGGAQGNIQYF
few,TRBV28,.,TRBJ1-5,TGTGCCAGCAGCCTGGGGCAGACCCAGCCCCAGCATTTT,CASSLGQTQPQHF
many,TRBV28,.,TRBJ2-2,TGTGCCAGCAGTTTTGGGGCGACGGGGACCGGGGAGCTGTTTTTT,CASSFGATGTGELFF
few,TRBV29-1,.,TRBJ2-5,TGCAGCGTTGATCGGGGAGGAGGGTTAGACCAGTACTTC,CSVDRGGGLDQYF
few,TRBV11-1,.,TRBJ1-1,TGTGCCAGCAGCTACCTAGGGAATTACAGGGAAAGCACTGAAGCTTTCTTT,CASSYLGNYRESTEAFF
.,TRBV2,.,TRBJ1-4,TGTGCCATTTCGAGGGGGTTTAATGAAAAACTGTTTTTT,CAISRGFNEKLFF
many,TRBV7-8,TRBD1,TRBJ1-2,TGTGCCAGCAGCTTCCGGGACAGGGATGGCTACACCTTC,CASSFRDRDGYTF
.,TRBV15,TRBD1,TRBJ2-2,TGTGCCACCAGCAGAGATTCAGTCGGGACAGCTCCCGGGGAGCTGTTTTTT,CATSRDSVGTAPGELFF
many,TRBV4-1,.,TRBJ2-7,TGCGCCAGCAGCCACCCAGCTCGCGGGCACGAGCAGTACTTC,CASSHPARGHEQYF
few,TRBV19,.,TRBJ2-7,TGTGCCAGTAGTATGGCGGGCTACGAGCAGTACTTC,CASSMAGYEQYF
few,TRBV10-3,TRBD2,TRBJ2-5,TGTGCCATGAGAGCGGGGACGGAAGAGACCCAGTACTTC,CAMRAGTEETQYF
.,TRBV24-1,.,TRBJ1-6,TGTGCCACCAGTGAGGAGGGCTACAATTCACCCCTCCACTTT,CATSEEGYNSPLHF